Listed below are T cell receptor beta chains from one sample, sequenced in a study of siplizumab effects on memory and regulatory T cells. Produced via immunoSEQ multiplex PCR; TCRdb's table is partial and in-frame only. The table shows some 120,000 clones, with roughly 94% occurring only once. Source material: non-Treg CD4+ T cells sorted from blood. The receptors were gathered from a human donor in good health. Each CDR3 is given with its conserved first and last residue. A D gene is named only where the DNA matches it firmly.

j_gene: TRBJ2-5; d_gene: TRBD2; v_gene: TRBV5-8; CDR3aa: CASSMGLAGKAETQYF; CDR3nt: TGTGCCAGCAGCATGGGACTAGCGGGAAAGGCAGAGACCCAGTACTTC
j_gene: TRBJ2-7; d_gene: TRBD2; v_gene: TRBV18; CDR3aa: CASWTSESYEQYF; CDR3nt: TGTGCCAGCTGGACTAGCGAGTCCTACGAGCAGTACTTC
j_gene: TRBJ2-6; d_gene: .; v_gene: TRBV5-8; CDR3aa: CASSSWGVAGANVLTF; CDR3nt: TGTGCCAGCAGCTCTTGGGGAGTTGCTGGGGCCAACGTCCTGACTTTC
j_gene: TRBJ2-7; d_gene: .; v_gene: TRBV7-7; CDR3aa: CASSLSPGSYEQYF; CDR3nt: TGTGCCAGCAGCTTATCCCCAGGGTCCTACGAGCAGTACTTC
j_gene: TRBJ2-5; d_gene: TRBD2; v_gene: TRBV9; CDR3aa: CASSVEGLAGRETQYF; CDR3nt: TGTGCCAGCAGCGTAGAAGGGCTAGCGGGTAGGGAGACCCAGTACTTC
j_gene: TRBJ2-7; d_gene: TRBD1; v_gene: TRBV4-1; CDR3aa: CASSNRDRASYEQYF; CDR3nt: TGCGCCAGCAGCAACCGGGACAGGGCAAGCTACGAGCAGTACTTC
j_gene: TRBJ1-1; d_gene: .; v_gene: TRBV5-6; CDR3aa: CASSLVSSNTEAFF; CDR3nt: TGTGCCAGCAGCTTGGTATCCAGTAACACTGAAGCTTTCTTT
j_gene: TRBJ2-7; d_gene: .; v_gene: TRBV7-9; CDR3aa: CASSPRLVYEQYF; CDR3nt: TGTGCCAGCAGCCCAAGACTAGTCTACGAGCAGTACTTC
j_gene: TRBJ1-4; d_gene: .; v_gene: TRBV4-1; CDR3aa: CASSRTANEKLFF; CDR3nt: TGCGCCAGCAGCCGGACCGCTAATGAAAAACTGTTTTTT
j_gene: TRBJ1-1; d_gene: .; v_gene: TRBV2; CDR3aa: CASSVVGNTEAFF; CDR3nt: TGTGCCAGCAGTGTGGTGGGGAACACTGAAGCTTTCTTT
j_gene: TRBJ2-1; d_gene: .; v_gene: TRBV7-2; CDR3aa: CASSLAGLFYNEQFF; CDR3nt: TGTGCCAGCAGCTTAGCGGGGCTTTTTTACAATGAGCAGTTCTTC
j_gene: TRBJ1-2; d_gene: .; v_gene: TRBV19; CDR3aa: CASKPTGTHAVGYTF; CDR3nt: TGTGCCAGTAAACCGACCGGAACCCACGCGGTTGGCTACACCTTC
j_gene: TRBJ2-7; d_gene: .; v_gene: TRBV5-5; CDR3aa: CASSFTYPSGSYEQYF; CDR3nt: TGTGCCAGCAGCTTTACATACCCTTCGGGCTCCTACGAGCAGTACTTC
j_gene: TRBJ2-7; d_gene: TRBD2; v_gene: TRBV10-1; CDR3aa: CASSDPGLGWYEQYF; CDR3nt: TGCGCCAGCAGTGATCCGGGACTAGGTTGGTACGAGCAGTACTTC
j_gene: TRBJ2-3; d_gene: .; v_gene: TRBV6-1; CDR3aa: CASSLTETPSDTQYF; CDR3nt: TGTGCCAGCAGTTTGACGGAGACACCCTCAGATACGCAGTATTTT